Listed here is a single TCR beta chain. The antigen is not known. The junction does not match germline at one end; this may be a read error. The data belong to a study of graft-versus-host responses after intestinal transplantation. Overall study findings and caveats: Early post-transplant declines in HvG were associated with peak levels of circulating GvH clones. The recipient marrow held GvH clones, and some of them showed up first in ileum or blood.

Produced via immunoSEQ multiplex PCR; TCRdb's table is partial and in-frame only. The profile covers about 46,000 clones, with just under 95% appearing a single time and 5% to 6.5% taken by the ten largest. The sequence came from a human patient who received an intestinal transplant, so some T cells may come from the graft donor. The specimen comprised PBMCs, sampled around 820 days after a first intestinal transplant, on the day of a second.

The CDR3 nucleotides are TGTGCCGGCAGTTACTCGACAGGGGTCGTAGAGACCCAGTACTTC. Translation: CAGSYSTGVVETQYF. The chain couples TRBV6-5 to TRBJ2-5; 8 bases line up with TRBD1. CDR1 is MNHEY and CDR2 is SVGAGI in the germline V gene. The CDR3 covers 15 residues.